The clone carrying this T cell receptor beta chain has just a few counts. What it recognizes is unknown. CDR3 length equals 14 residues. Between the trimmed V and J ends, which lost 3 bases and 5 bases, there was a span of 13 bases. The source of the sample is a study of identical twins. Study-wide results and limits: Fewer insertions were carried by abundant cord blood beta clonotypes, but none was seen in memory repertoires. Twins' surplus sharing was weaker for beta out-of-frame sequences.

Through template switching, a universal primer site was introduced, and the cDNA contained unique molecular identifiers. TCRdb used MiXCR to reprocess the 5' RACE reads, holding one entry per CDR3 protein. The sample lists 420,000 or so distinct CDR3 sequences, 18% occurring once. This sequence originates from a man aged 50 or older in good health. Input material: naive T cells sorted from blood. The V and J genes are TRBV12-3 or TRBV12-4 and TRBJ1-1; the D is unclear. The CDR3 coding sequence is TGTGCCAGCAGTTTGGACGGGGTGGGGACTGAAGCTTTCTTT. As protein: CASSLDGVGTEAFF.